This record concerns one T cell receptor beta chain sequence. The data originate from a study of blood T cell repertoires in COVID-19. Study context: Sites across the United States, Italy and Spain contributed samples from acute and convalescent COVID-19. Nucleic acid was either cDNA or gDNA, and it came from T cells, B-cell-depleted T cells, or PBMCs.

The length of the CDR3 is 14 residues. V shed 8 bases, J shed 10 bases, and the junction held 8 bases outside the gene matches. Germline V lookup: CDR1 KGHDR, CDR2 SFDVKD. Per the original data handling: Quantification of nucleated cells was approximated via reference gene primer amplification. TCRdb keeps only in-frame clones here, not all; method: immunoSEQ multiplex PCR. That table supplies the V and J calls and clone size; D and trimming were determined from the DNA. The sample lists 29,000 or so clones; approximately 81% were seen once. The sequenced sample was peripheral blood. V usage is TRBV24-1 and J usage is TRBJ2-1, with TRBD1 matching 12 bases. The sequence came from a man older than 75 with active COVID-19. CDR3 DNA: TGTGCCACCATGCCGGGACAGGGGGCAGGGGAGCAGTTCTTC. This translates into CATMPGQGAGEQFF.